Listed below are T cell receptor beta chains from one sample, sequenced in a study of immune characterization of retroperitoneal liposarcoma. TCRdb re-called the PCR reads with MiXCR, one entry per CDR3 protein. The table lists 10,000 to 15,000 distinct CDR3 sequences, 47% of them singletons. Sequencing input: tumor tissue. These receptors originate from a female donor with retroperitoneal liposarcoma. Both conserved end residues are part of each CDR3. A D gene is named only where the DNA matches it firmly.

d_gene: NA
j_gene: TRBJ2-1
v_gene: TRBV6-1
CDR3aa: CASTGYYNEQFF

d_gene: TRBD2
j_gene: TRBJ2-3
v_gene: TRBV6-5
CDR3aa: CASSYSRDYTDTQYF

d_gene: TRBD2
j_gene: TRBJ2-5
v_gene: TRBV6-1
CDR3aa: CASSSGLAGFQETQYF

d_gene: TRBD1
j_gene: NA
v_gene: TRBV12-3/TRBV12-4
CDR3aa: CATTFGTGVSYEQYF

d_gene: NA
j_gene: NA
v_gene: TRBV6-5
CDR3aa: CASSYGVEAGVGEQYF

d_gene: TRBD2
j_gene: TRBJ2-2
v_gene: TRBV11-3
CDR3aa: CTSSPRRIAGIGELFF

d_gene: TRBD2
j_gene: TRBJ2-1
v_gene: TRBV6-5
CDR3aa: CASSYGGSSYNEQFF

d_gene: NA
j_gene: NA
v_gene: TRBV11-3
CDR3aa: CASSATLRGRGIPSTQYF

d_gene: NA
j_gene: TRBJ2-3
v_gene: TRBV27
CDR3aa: CASGPPDTQYF

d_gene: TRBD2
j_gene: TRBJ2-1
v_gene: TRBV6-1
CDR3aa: CASRIGLAREQFF

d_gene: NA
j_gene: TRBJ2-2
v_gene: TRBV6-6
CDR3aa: CASSLVENTGELFF

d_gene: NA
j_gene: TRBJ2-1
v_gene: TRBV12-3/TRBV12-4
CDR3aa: CASSFGGVSYEQFF

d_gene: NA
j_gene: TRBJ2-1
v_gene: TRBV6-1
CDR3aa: CASYRNGYYEQFF

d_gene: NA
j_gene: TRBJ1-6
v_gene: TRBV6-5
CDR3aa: CASNHRQNSPLHF

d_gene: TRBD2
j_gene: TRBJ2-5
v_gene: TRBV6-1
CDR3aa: CASSEFGLAASKETQYF

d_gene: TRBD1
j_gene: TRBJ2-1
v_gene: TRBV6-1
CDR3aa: CASSERVGGLYEQFF

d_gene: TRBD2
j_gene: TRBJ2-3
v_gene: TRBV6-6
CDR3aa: CASGYTSGGASTDTQYF

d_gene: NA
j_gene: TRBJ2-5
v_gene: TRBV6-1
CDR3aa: CASIQRGQGRETQYF

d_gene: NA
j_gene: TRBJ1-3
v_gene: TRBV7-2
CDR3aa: CASSLYSGYGNTIYF

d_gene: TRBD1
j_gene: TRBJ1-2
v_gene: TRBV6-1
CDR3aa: CASSTTGTGDGYTF

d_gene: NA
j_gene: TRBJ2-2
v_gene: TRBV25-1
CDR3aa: CASSGGTGELFF

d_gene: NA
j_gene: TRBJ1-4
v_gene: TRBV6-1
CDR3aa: CASSEVGWVFF

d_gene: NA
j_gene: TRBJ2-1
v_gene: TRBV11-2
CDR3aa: CASSSWGGQYYEQFF